The following is a T cell receptor (beta chain) sequence with its context. The target antigen is unknown. The data were obtained in a study of identical twins. TCRdb reanalysed the 5' RACE reads using MiXCR and keeps one entry per CDR3 protein. The table has some 790,000 distinct CDR3 sequences, roughly 18% seen once. The CDR3 contains 16 residues. CDR1 and CDR2 from the germline V gene are MGHRA and YSYEKL. The ends were cut back, 1 base at V and 3 bases at J, with 14 bases in the middle. The study, taken as a whole, reports: The abundant beta clonotypes from cord blood had fewer insertions, and memory repertoires had none of this. Twin sharing of out-of-frame TCR alpha was underestimated by models in monozygotic pairs. Cross-sectional statistics, not tracking of the same donors, supported the conclusions.

The sample was also linked to a second study, of T cells expressing NK-cell markers. That work adds: One observes that, in several donors, these clonotypes were also the leading ones within the CD3+CD56-NKG2C+ fraction.

This clonotype was sampled from a woman younger than 30 in good health. This chain joins TRBV4-1 and TRBJ2-3, with D tentatively TRBD2 (6 bases). The sample taken for sequencing was PBMCs. CDR3 nucleotide sequence: TGCGCCAGCAGCCAAGGGGAAGCCGGGGGAACAGATACGCAGTATTTT. It is translated as CASSQGEAGGTDTQYF.